Given below is one T cell receptor (beta chain) in context. Its antigen is undetermined. 13 Jbeta primers and 60 Vbeta primers were used for the PCR. Profiled with immunoSEQ multiplex PCR; TCRdb holds only in-frame clones, not every one. The sample lists roughly 200,000 clones, around 88% occurring once. Every donor was a healthy person donating bone marrow. Donors had nominal health at sampling but likely had unrecorded immune exposures. The sample originates from a study of cytomegalovirus exposure and HLA in healthy donors. Study-level points and caveats: HLA restriction was apparent for most CMV-associated TCR beta chains in a later analysis.

Material for sequencing was PBMCs. This receptor was obtained from a woman in her thirties in good health and CMV-seronegative.

The CDR3 protein is CAWRERGAETQYF. For the CDR3, the DNA is TGTGCCTGGAGGGAGCGGGGGGCTGAGACCCAGTACTTC. The chain uses TRBV30 and TRBJ2-5; TRBD2 aligns across 9 bases. The CDR3 sequence is 13 residues long. The germline gives CDR1 GTSNPN, CDR2 SVGIG (reference sequence). Trimming removed 3 bases from V and 5 bases from J; junction bases left unmatched: 4.